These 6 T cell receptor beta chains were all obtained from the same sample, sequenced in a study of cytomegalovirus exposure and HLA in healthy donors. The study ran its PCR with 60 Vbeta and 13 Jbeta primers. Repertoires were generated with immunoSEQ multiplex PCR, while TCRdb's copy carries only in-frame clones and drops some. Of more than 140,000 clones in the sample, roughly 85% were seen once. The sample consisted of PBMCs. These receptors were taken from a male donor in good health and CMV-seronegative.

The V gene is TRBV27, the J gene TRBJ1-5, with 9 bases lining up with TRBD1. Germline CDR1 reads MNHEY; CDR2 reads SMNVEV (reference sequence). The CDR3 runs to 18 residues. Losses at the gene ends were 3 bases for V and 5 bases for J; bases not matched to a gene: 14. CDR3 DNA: TGTGCCAGCAGTTTTGGTCTTTTTGCAGGACAGGGGTATCAGCCCCAGCATTTT. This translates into CASSFGLFAGQGYQPQHF.

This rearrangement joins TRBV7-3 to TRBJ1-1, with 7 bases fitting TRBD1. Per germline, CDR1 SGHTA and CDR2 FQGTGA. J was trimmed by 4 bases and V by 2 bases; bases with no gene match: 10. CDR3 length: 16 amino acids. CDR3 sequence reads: CASSLGGDRDGTEAFF. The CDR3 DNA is TGTGCCAGCAGCTTAGGGGGAGACAGGGACGGCACTGAAGCTTTCTTT.

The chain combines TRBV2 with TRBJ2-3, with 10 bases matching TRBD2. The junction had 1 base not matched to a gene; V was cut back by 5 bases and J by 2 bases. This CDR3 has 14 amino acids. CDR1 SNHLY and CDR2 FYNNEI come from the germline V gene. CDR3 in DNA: TGTGCCAGCAGTCTAGCGGGGGTCACAGATACGCAGTATTTT. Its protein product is CASSLAGVTDTQYF.

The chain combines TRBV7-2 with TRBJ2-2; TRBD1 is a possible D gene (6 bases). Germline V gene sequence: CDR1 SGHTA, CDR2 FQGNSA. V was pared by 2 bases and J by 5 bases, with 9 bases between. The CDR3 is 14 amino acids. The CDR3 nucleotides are TGTGCCAGCAGCTTAACCCAGGGGACCGGGGAGCTGTTTTTT. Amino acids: CASSLTQGTGELFF. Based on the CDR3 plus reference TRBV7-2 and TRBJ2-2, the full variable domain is GAGVSQSPSNKVTEKGKDVELRCDPISGHTALYWYRQSLGQGLEFLIYFQGNSAPDKSGLPSDRFSAERTGGSVSTLTIQRTQQEDSAVYLCASSLTQGTGELFFGEGSRLTVL.

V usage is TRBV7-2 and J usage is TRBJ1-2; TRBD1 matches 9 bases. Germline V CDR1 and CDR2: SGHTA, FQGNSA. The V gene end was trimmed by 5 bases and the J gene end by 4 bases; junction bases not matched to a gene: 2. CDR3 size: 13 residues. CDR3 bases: TGTGCCAGCAGCAAACAGGGGGCCTATGGCTACACCTTC. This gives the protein CASSKQGAYGYTF.

The CDR3 nucleotides read TGTGCCAGCAGACCCGGGGTAGCGGGGGTGGATGAGCAGTTCTTC. As protein: CASRPGVAGVDEQFF. The chain recombines TRBV6-1 with TRBJ2-1; 9 bases line up with TRBD2. Germline V gene sequence: CDR1 MNHNS, CDR2 SASEGT. CDR3 size: 15 residues. The ends lost 6 bases at V and 8 bases at J; junction bases unmatched: 11.